The entry below gives a single TCR beta chain sequence along with its context. Only a few counts were recorded for this clonotype. Its antigen is still unknown. The input lacks base qualities; no much larger clone sits a single base away. TCRdb lists the instrument as Illumina HiSeq 1500. TCRdb reprocessed the public reads (quality trimming at Q25 with fastp, clone calling with MiXCR) and kept in-frame beta chains. Identical CDR3 protein sequences are pooled into one entry, listed with their most common genes and DNA. Counted in this sample were 150,000 or so distinct CDR3 sequences; over 25% of them appeared once. The biggest ten clones account for roughly half of the sample. Via the germline V gene, CDR1 is MGHRA and CDR2 YSYEKL. The CDR3 sequence holds 15 residues, the cysteine and phenylalanine included. Only the CDR3 DNA stays, 45 bases, in frame from base 1. Germline trimming amounts to 2 bases on V and 4 bases on J, with 8 as the count of junction bases outside the gene matches.

These data originate in a study of T cell repertoires in cytomegalovirus infection (dated by TCRdb to between 2018 and 2020). Regarding the study in general: The peptide stimulations were aimed at well-studied HLA-B-restricted epitopes as well as recently identified HLA-C-restricted CMV epitopes, whose presentation resists viral immunomodulation. Donor HLA type was relevant to the analysis, because carriage of CMV infection together with the matching HLA type was indicated by public TCR beta signatures. General study outcomes and caveats: Cumulative frequency of public TCR beta family members discriminated carriers of CMV infection plus the relevant HLA type in this cohort and an independent 352-donor cohort. The ex vivo response was dominated by HLA-C-restricted CMV-specific TCR beta clonotypes, which also provided the single most frequent clonotype in two of eight donors.

The intended sense of this specimen's treatment or condition label: in vitro stimulation with specific CMV peptide epitopes to enrich CMV-specific T cells. This specimen was CD8+ T cells from cultured PBMCs, taken from culture after CMV antigen stimulation. The sequence is built from TRBV4-1 and TRBJ2-7, and TRBD2 matches 7 of the central bases. The source of this sequence is a human donor in good health (CMV status not recorded). Some clones in this sample may be carry-over from other donors' samples. Here is the DNA: TGCGCCAGCAGCCAAACTAGCGCCGGTGATTACGAGCAGTACTTC. It encodes CASSQTSAGDYEQYF.